This T cell receptor beta chain was found in a study of blood T cell repertoires in COVID-19. The V gene lost 1 base and the J gene lost 6 bases, with 13 bases spanning the gap. The V gene's germline CDR1 is KGHDR and CDR2 SFDVKD. This CDR3 has 15 residues. Assay used: immunoSEQ multiplex PCR; TCRdb lists only in-frame clones, some missing. The data show around 130,000 clones, with roughly 89% seen just once and 8.9% held by the top ten. The sample comprised peripheral blood. The origin of this receptor is a man between 25 and 39 years old with COVID-19, enrolled during active disease. The chain carries TRBV24-1 and TRBJ2-3; D uncertain. The CDR3 loop is CATSDFRSPKDTQYF. The CDR3 nucleotides are TGTGCCACCAGTGATTTTCGGAGTCCCAAGGATACGCAGTATTTT.